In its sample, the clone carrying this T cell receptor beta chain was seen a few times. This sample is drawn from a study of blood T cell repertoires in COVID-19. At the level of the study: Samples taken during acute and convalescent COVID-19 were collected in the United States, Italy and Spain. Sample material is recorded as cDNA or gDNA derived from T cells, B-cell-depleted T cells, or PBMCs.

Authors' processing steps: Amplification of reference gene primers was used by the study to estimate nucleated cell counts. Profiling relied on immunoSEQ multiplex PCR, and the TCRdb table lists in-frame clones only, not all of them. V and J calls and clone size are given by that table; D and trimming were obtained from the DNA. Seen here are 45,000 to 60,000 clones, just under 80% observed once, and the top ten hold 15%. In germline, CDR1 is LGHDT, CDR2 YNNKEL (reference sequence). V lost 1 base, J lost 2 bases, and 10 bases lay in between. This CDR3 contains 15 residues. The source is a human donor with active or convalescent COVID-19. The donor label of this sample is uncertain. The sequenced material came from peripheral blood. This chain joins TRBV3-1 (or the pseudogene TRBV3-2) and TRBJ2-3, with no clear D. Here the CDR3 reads CASSQVISVTDTQYF. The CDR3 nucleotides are TGTGCCAGCAGCCAAGTCATTTCAGTCACAGATACGCAGTATTTT.